The present entry profiles one TCR beta chain with its context. Its antigen is unidentified. The V segment lost 2 bases and the J segment 2 bases; nucleotides outside the gene matches: 9. Germline V gives CDR1 WSHSY, CDR2 SAAADI. The CDR3 sequence is 17 residues long. The sample is drawn from a study of Tregs in tolerant kidney transplant recipients. Study-wide findings and caveats: Tregs expanded with activated donor B cells seemed most donor-specific. Findings come from small patient numbers and require larger validation.

Unstimulated Tregs (CD4+CD25+CD127-) and CD4+CD25- non-Tregs were sorted from PBMCs. The protocol was immunoSEQ multiplex PCR, while the TCRdb copy is restricted to in-frame clones and leaves out a portion. This table has about 240,000 clones, about 86% appearing once. The specimen sequenced was CD4+ T cells from blood. The rearrangement links TRBV10-2 to TRBJ2-7, with 10 positions matching TRBD2. This receptor was identified in a human donor in good health. CDR3 region: CASSEGTLAGVPYEQYF. The CDR3 bases are TGCGCCAGCAGTGAGGGGACCCTAGCGGGAGTTCCCTACGAGCAGTACTTC.